One and the same sample provided the 6 T cell receptor beta chains below, sequenced in a study of radiotherapy plus CTLA-4 blockade in lung cancer (dated by TCRdb to 2017 to 2018). Libraries were constructed by the immunoSEQ multiplex PCR assay. TCRdb stores this immuneACCESS table with in-frame sequences only. Part of the clones is absent; in the studies checked, under half of the shortfall reflects unresolved V genes, and no reason is known for the rest. Within this sample are 75,000 to 100,000 clones, with 82% of them counted one time only. 3.4% of the sample rests with the top ten. The input for sequencing was peripheral blood, taken from a patient treated with radiotherapy plus ipilimumab. Every receptor here comes from a human donor with non-small cell lung cancer who had a partial response to radiotherapy plus ipilimumab.

The CDR3 DNA is TGTGCCACCGAGTCACCGGGGGGTTTTGAGCAGTACTTC. This translates into CATESPGGFEQYF. The V gene is TRBV6-6, the J gene TRBJ2-7; TRBD2 matches 7 bases. Germline CDR1 MNHNY, CDR2 SVGAGI (reference sequence). The CDR3 has 13 residues. V lost 10 bases and J lost 7; bases outside the gene matches: 13.

The chain recombines TRBV27 with TRBJ1-6, with a tentative D call TRBD1 (6 bases). The CDR3 runs to 15 residues. CDR1 is MNHEY, CDR2 SMNVEV, per germline (reference sequence). Deletions cut 0 bases from V and 7 bases from J, with 10 bases between. The CDR3, as DNA: TGTGCCAGCAGTTTATCAGTGACAGGCAATTCACCCCTCCACTTT. This sequence encodes CASSLSVTGNSPLHF.

This chain joins TRBV2 and TRBJ2-7; 7 nucleotides align to TRBD1. Germline V gene sequence: CDR1 SNHLY, CDR2 FYNNEI. J was trimmed by 0 bases and V by 8 bases; bases with no gene match: 7. The CDR3 runs to 14 residues. CDR3 region: CASRSQGTSYEQYF. The CDR3 bases are TGTGCCAGCCGGTCACAGGGGACCTCCTACGAGCAGTACTTC.

This chain links TRBV10-2 with TRBJ1-5; weak D call: TRBD1 (6 bases). Per the germline V gene, CDR1 is WSHSY and CDR2 is SAAADI. CDR3 length: 15 amino acids. Trimming removed 6 bases at V and 4 bases at J, with 16 bases between. CDR3 loop: CASRKGGVPNQPQHF. As DNA, the CDR3 is TGCGCCAGCAGAAAGGGGGGGGTACCAAATCAGCCCCAGCATTTT.

The rearrangement links TRBV9 to TRBJ2-3; 8 positions match TRBD2. Germline CDR1 and CDR2: SGDLS and YYNGEE. The CDR3 runs to 18 residues. The V and J ends lost 0 bases and 2 bases, in that order; junction bases with no gene match: 11. CDR3 amino acids: CASSVGNDLAGATDTQYF. The CDR3 nucleotides are TGTGCCAGCAGCGTAGGGAATGACCTAGCGGGTGCCACAGATACGCAGTATTTT.

The V and J genes are TRBV27 and TRBJ2-5; 8 nucleotides agree with TRBD2. CDR1 is MNHEY and CDR2 is SMNVEV in the germline V gene (reference sequence). CDR3 length: 16 amino acids. Losses at the gene ends were 5 bases for V and 5 bases for J; bases not matched to a gene: 13. The CDR3 here is CASSGVRSGSTETQYF. For the CDR3, the DNA is TGTGCCAGCAGTGGCGTTAGAAGCGGGAGTACGGAGACCCAGTACTTC.